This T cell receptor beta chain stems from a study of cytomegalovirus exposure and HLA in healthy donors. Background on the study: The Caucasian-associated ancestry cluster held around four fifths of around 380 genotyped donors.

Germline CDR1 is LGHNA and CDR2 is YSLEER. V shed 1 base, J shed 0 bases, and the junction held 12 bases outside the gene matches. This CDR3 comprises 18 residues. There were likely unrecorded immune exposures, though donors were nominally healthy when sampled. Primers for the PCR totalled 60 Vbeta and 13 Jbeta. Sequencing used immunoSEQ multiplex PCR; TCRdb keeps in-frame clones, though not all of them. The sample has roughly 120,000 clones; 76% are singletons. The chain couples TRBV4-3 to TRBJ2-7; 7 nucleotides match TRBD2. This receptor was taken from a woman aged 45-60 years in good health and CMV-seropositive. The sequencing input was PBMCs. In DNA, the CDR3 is TGCGCCAGCAGCCAAGGTCTACTGGGCGGCGGGAGCTCCTACGAGCAGTACTTC. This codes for CASSQGLLGGGSSYEQYF.